One and the same sample provided the 27 T cell receptor beta chains below, sequenced in a study of T and B cells in COVID-19 patients. Each TRB amplification used 250-500 ng of genomic DNA from blood. TRB rearrangements were amplified by multiplex PCR with BIOMED2 TRB-A/B primers. TCRdb called the multiplex PCR reads again in MiXCR, with one record for every CDR3 protein. The repertoire holds 7,000 to 9,500 distinct CDR3 sequences, with over 20% as singletons. The sample comprised blood. These receptors all stem from a human donor with active COVID-19.

In its sample, this clonotype was seen a few times. The rearrangement joins TRBV6-2 or TRBV6-3 to TRBJ2-7, with D possibly called TRBD1 or TRBD2 (5 bases each). The length of the CDR3 is 13 residues. The germline gives CDR1 MNHEY, CDR2 SVGEGT. Trimming pared 9 bases from V and 3 bases from J, leaving 15 bases between. The CDR3 DNA follows: TGTGCCAGTAACCGGGACGACAACTACGAGCAGTACTTC. Protein sequence: CASNRDDNYEQYF.

By sample fraction, this clonotype is medium-sized. V is TRBV27 and J is TRBJ2-7; 15 bases agree with TRBD2. Germline-derived CDR1 and CDR2 are MNHEY and SMNVEV (reference sequence). Trimming took 5 bases from V and 5 from J; bases not matched to a gene: 7. The CDR3 is made up of 16 amino acids. In nucleotides, the CDR3 is TGTGCCAGCAGTCTCGGGACTAGCGGGAGGTGGGACGAGCAGTACTTC. The encoded protein is CASSLGTSGRWDEQYF.

By share, this clonotype counts as medium-sized. The chain recombines TRBV29-1 with TRBJ2-3; a weak D match, TRBD2 (7 bases). Deletions cut 5 bases from V and 11 bases from J, with 20 bases between. This CDR3 is built from 13 residues. Germline V gene data show CDR1 as SQVTM and CDR2 as ANQGSEA. The CDR3 DNA follows: TGCAGCGTTCTTGGGGGGGGGCCGTTGGAGCAGTATTTT. It encodes CSVLGGGPLEQYF.

The table lists this clonotype with a few counts. The chain recombines TRBV6-1 with TRBJ1-1, with a possible D match to TRBD1 (5 bases). V was pared by 0 bases and J by 2 bases, with 10 bases between. Germline V CDR1 and CDR2: MNHNS, SASEGT. This CDR3 is built from 15 residues. The CDR3 bases are TGTGCCAGCAGTGAAGCGGGGGAACCTAACACTGAAGCTTTCTTT. It yields the protein CASSEAGEPNTEAFF.

The V gene is TRBV7-9, the J gene TRBJ2-3, with unresolved D. The CDR3 extends over 15 amino acids. V was trimmed by 4 bases and J by 2 bases, leaving 13 bases between them. CDR1 and CDR2 from the germline V gene are SEHNR and FQNEAQ (reference sequence). The CDR3 region is CASSSLNGHTDTQYF. CDR3 bases: TGTGCCAGCAGCTCCCTAAATGGTCACACAGATACGCAGTATTTT.

The rearrangement uses TRBV28 and TRBJ1-4, with TRBD1 identical over 9 bases. This CDR3 region has 14 residues. Losses at the gene ends were 2 bases for V and 6 bases for J; bases not matched to a gene: 1. In germline, CDR1 is MDHEN, CDR2 SYDVKM. The CDR3 region is CASSLTGGDEKLFF. The CDR3 DNA reads as TGTGCCAGCAGTTTAACAGGGGGCGATGAAAAACTGTTTTTT.

This clonotype was seen a handful of times. The chain carries TRBV6-5 and TRBJ1-5, with 7 nucleotides matching TRBD1. The CDR3 sequence is 15 residues long. J was trimmed by 5 bases and V by 6 bases; bases with no gene match: 10. From germline, CDR1 is MNHEY and CDR2 SVGAGI. The CDR3 nucleotides are TGTGCCAGCAGACCTTTACACAGGGGAGATCAGCCCCAGCATTTT. It encodes CASRPLHRGDQPQHF.

As concerns this clonotype: A much more abundant neighbour one base away suggests this may be a read error. This chain links TRBV6-5 with TRBJ2-1, with D possibly TRBD2 on 5 matching bases. Per the germline V gene, CDR1 is MNHEY and CDR2 is SVGAGI. The length of the CDR3 is 15 residues. The V end was cut by 5 bases, the J end by 10 bases, with 21 bases between. The CDR3, as DNA: TGTGCCAGCAGTGAAGTGTCACCCGGACTCGGGGAGCAGTTCTTC. Its protein is CASSEVSPGLGEQFF.

With respect to this clonotype: A much larger clone lies a single base off, so this may be a read error. V is TRBV27 and J is TRBJ2-3; 10 nucleotides agree with TRBD2. Germline V lookup: CDR1 MNHEY, CDR2 SMNVEV (reference sequence). This CDR3 has 15 residues. CDR3: CASSRAGGSTGTQYF. The CDR3 DNA sequence: TGTGCCAGTAGTAGAGCGGGAGGGAGTACAGGTACGCAGTATTTT.

The genes are TRBV7-2 and TRBJ2-3; the match to TRBD2 covers 14 bases. The CDR3 is 22 amino acids. Trimming cost V 1 base and J 4 bases; bases outside gene matches: 19. The V gene's germline CDR1 is SGHTA and CDR2 FQGNSA. This CDR3 reads CASSLEARGLAGERGGADTQYF. DNA for the CDR3: TGTGCCAGCAGCTTAGAGGCGCGGGGACTAGCGGGAGAGAGGGGAGGCGCAGATACGCAGTATTTT.

V and J are TRBV4-2 and TRBJ2-3, with TRBD2 identical over 10 bases. V lost 0 bases and J lost 4; bases outside the gene matches: 4. The CDR3 covers 16 residues. Germline CDR1 LGHNA, CDR2 YNFKEQ. The CDR3 spells CASSQESGGASDTQYF. CDR3 in DNA: TGTGCCAGCAGCCAAGAAAGCGGGGGGGCATCAGATACGCAGTATTTT.

The rearrangement joins TRBV4-3 to TRBJ1-6, with D perhaps TRBD1 (5 bases). V was clipped by 0 bases and J by 8 bases, with 11 bases between them. There are 15 residues in the CDR3. The germline gives CDR1 LGHNA, CDR2 YSLEER. The DNA for the CDR3 is TGCGCCAGCAGCCAAGAATTGGGACCGGATTCACCCCTCCACTTT. As protein: CASSQELGPDSPLHF.

The chain recombines TRBV5-6 with TRBJ2-7; 9 bases are shared with TRBD2. This CDR3 region has 16 residues. Germline loops: CDR1 SGHDT, CDR2 YYEEEE. The J segment lost 4 bases and the V segment lost 0 bases, leaving 8 bases of the junction unmatched. The CDR3 sequence: CASSLGGGRVLYEQYF. Written as DNA, the CDR3 is TGTGCCAGCAGCTTGGGCGGCGGGAGGGTTCTGTACGAGCAGTACTTC. Combining the CDR3 with reference TRBV5-6 and TRBJ2-7 gives the whole variable domain DAGVTQSPTHLIKTRGQQVTLRCSPKSGHDTVSWYQQALGQGPQFIFQYYEEEERQRGNFPDRFSGHQFPNYSSELNVNALLLGDSALYLCASSLGGGRVLYEQYFGPGTRLTVT.

This clonotype is labeled medium-sized (0.01 to 0.1%). The chain employs TRBV15 and TRBJ2-1; 8 bases are shared with TRBD2. This CDR3 spans 15 amino acids. The V gene end was trimmed by 3 bases and the J gene end by 8 bases; junction bases not matched to a gene: 9. In germline, CDR1 is LNHNV, CDR2 YYDKDF (reference sequence). The CDR3 coding sequence is TGTGCCACCAGCAGGCCCAGCGGGAGACCCGATGAGCAGTTCTTC. Translated, it gives CATSRPSGRPDEQFF.

The chain is built from TRBV18 and TRBJ2-3, with 14 bases lining up with TRBD2. The V and J ends lost 6 bases and 5 bases, in that order; junction bases with no gene match: 13. This CDR3 spans 18 amino acids. CDR1 and CDR2 (germline): KGHSH, LQKENI. As DNA, the CDR3 is TGTGCCAGCTCTCAGTGGGGACTAGCGGGAGATGAGAAAGATACGCAGTATTTT. This gives the protein CASSQWGLAGDEKDTQYF.

This clonotype came up a few times. V usage is TRBV18 and J usage is TRBJ1-6; D uncertain. This CDR3 comprises 20 residues. Trimming cost V 6 bases and J 0 bases, with 24 bases left between them. Germline V CDR1 and CDR2: KGHSH, LQKENI. CDR3 region: CASSPVGPGTALSYNSPLHF. The DNA of the CDR3 is TGTGCCAGCTCCCCCGTCGGACCGGGAACCGCCCTCTCCTATAATTCACCCCTCCACTTT.

This chain uses TRBV12-3 or TRBV12-4 with TRBJ1-2; 9 positions match TRBD1. This CDR3 comprises 15 residues. V lost 5 bases, J lost 5 bases, and 9 bases stayed unmatched. The CDR3 is CASSPRTGAGYGYTF. The CDR3 nucleotides read TGTGCCAGCAGTCCACGGACAGGGGCGGGATATGGCTACACCTTC.

This clonotype was seen a few times. The rearrangement links TRBV7-9 to TRBJ2-1; weak D call: TRBD1 (5 bases). Trimming removed 2 bases at V and 8 bases at J, with 10 bases between. Germline lookup yields CDR1 SEHNR and CDR2 FQNEAQ (reference sequence). The CDR3 runs 13 residues. The CDR3 spells CASSLRGFDEQFF. The CDR3 DNA reads TGTGCCAGCAGCTTAAGGGGTTTCGATGAGCAGTTCTTC.

The chain couples TRBV28 to TRBJ2-3; no firm D call. This CDR3 contains 15 residues. Germline lookup yields CDR1 MDHEN and CDR2 SYDVKM. The germline V and J ends were trimmed by 7 bases and 4 bases, with 18 bases remaining between them. CDR3 in amino acids: CASTYKGSIPDTQYF. The CDR3 bases are TGTGCCAGCACCTATAAGGGTAGCATCCCAGATACGCAGTATTTT.

This clonotype has more than one count but fewer than ten. The chain employs TRBV21-1 and TRBJ2-7. TRBV21-1 is recorded as a pseudogene. The CDR3 extends over 15 amino acids. The CDR3 loop reads CASSKGDGRNYEQYF. The CDR3, as DNA: TGTGCCAGCAGCAAAGGCGACGGCAGGAACTACGAGCAGTACTTC.

The rearrangement links TRBV15 to TRBJ1-4; D might be TRBD1 (5 bases). CDR1 and CDR2 from the germline V gene are LNHNV and YYDKDF (reference sequence). V was cut by 5 bases and J by 0 bases, with 13 bases left in between. The CDR3 contains 16 residues. The CDR3 region is CATSALRGSTNEKLFF. The CDR3 bases are TGTGCCACCAGCGCCTTGAGGGGTTCAACTAATGAAAAACTGTTTTTT.

This clonotype is medium-sized (0.01 to 0.1%) by share. The rearrangement joins TRBV6-2 or TRBV6-3 to TRBJ2-7; D gene uncertain. Germline V gene sequence: CDR1 MNHEY, CDR2 SVGEGT. V was pared by 6 bases and J by 4 bases, with 10 bases between. The CDR3 consists of 12 residues. CDR3 bases: TGTGCCAGCAGCTTATCCGTTTACGAGCAGTACTTC. This translates into CASSLSVYEQYF.

This clonotype is deemed medium-sized. The chain carries TRBV19 and TRBJ1-1, with D unclear. V was cut by 6 bases and J by 4 bases, with 12 bases left in between. The CDR3 runs to 13 residues. The V gene's germline CDR1 is LNHDA and CDR2 SQIVND (reference sequence). The CDR3 reads CASSVDIGTEAFF. The CDR3 nucleotides are TGTGCCAGTAGCGTTGACATCGGCACTGAAGCTTTCTTT.

This chain uses TRBV7-9 with TRBJ2-2; TRBD1 agrees at 9 bases. The CDR3 sequence is 15 residues long. V was clipped by 5 bases and J by 5 bases; unmatched bases: 6. Looked up from germline, CDR1 is SEHNR and CDR2 is FQNEAQ (reference sequence). The DNA of the CDR3 is TGTGCCAGCAGCGGGACAGGGCTGGTAACCGGGGAGCTGTTTTTT. Translated, it gives CASSGTGLVTGELFF.

The chain has TRBV5-4 and TRBJ2-4; a possible D gene is TRBD1 (5 bases). The CDR3 is made up of 17 amino acids. The V gene's germline CDR1 is SGHNT and CDR2 YYREEE (reference sequence). The V end lost 3 bases, the J end lost 0 bases, and 16 bases lay between the germline ends. The CDR3 coding sequence is TGTGCCAGCAGCTACAGGTCAGATAGTATAGCCAAAAACATTCAGTACTTC. Its translation: CASSYRSDSIAKNIQYF.

In the case of this clonotype: Just one base apart from a much larger clone, this may be a read error. V and J are TRBV6-5 and TRBJ2-7; 8 bases align to TRBD2. The CDR3 totals 15 residues. The germline V gene has CDR1 MNHEY and CDR2 SVGAGI. CDR3 nucleotides: TGTGTCAGCAGCCGCGGGACTAGGACCCCCTACGAGCAGTACTTC. It codes for CVSSRGTRTPYEQYF.

This chain joins TRBV5-6 and TRBJ2-2; 14 bases match TRBD2. Trimming removed 3 bases from V and 4 bases from J; junction bases left unmatched: 20. Germline values: CDR1 SGHDT, CDR2 YYEEEE. The CDR3 sequence is 22 residues long. This CDR3 is CASSSRIQTSGRAIAFTGELFF. The DNA for the CDR3 is TGTGCCAGCAGCTCCCGCATCCAGACTAGCGGGAGGGCAATAGCCTTCACCGGGGAGCTGTTTTTT.